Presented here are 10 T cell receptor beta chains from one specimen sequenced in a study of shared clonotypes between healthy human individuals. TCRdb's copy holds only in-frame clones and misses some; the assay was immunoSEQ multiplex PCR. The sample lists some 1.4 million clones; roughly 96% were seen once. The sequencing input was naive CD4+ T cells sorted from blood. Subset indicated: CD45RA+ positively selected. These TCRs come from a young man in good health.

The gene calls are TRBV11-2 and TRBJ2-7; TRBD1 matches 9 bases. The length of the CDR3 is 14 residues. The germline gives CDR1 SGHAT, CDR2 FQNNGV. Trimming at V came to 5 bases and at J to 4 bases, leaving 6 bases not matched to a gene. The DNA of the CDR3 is TGTGCCAGCAGCCCAATACAGGGGGCATACGAGCAGTACTTC. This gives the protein CASSPIQGAYEQYF.

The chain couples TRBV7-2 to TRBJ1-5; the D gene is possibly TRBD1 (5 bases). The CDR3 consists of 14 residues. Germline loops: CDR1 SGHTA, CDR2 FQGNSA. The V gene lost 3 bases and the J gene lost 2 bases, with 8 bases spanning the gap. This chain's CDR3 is CASSFMGGNQPQHF. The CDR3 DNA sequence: TGTGCCAGCAGCTTTATGGGGGGCAATCAGCCCCAGCATTTT.

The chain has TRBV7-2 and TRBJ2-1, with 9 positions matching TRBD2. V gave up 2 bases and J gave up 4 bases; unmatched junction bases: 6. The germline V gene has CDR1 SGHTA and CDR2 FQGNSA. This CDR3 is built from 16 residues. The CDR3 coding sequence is TGTGCCAGCAGCTTAAGGCTAGCGGGGAAGTACAATGAGCAGTTCTTC. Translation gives CASSLRLAGKYNEQFF.

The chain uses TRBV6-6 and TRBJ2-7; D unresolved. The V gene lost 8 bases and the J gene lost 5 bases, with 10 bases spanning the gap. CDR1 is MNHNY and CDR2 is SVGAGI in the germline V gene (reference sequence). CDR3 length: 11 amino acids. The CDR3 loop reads CASRVGDEQYF. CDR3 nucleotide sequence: TGTGCCAGCCGGGTGGGCGACGAGCAGTACTTC.

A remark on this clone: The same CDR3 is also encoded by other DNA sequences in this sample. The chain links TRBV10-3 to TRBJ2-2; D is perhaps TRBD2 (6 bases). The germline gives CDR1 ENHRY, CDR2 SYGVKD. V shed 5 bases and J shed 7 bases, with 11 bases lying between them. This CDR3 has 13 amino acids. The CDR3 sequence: CAISSGGSGELFF. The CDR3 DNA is TGTGCCATCAGTTCCGGGGGAAGCGGGGAGCTGTTTTTT.

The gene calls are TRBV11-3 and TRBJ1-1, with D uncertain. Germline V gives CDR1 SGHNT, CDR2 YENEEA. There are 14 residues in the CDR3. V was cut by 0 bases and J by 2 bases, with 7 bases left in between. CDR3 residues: CASSLDGENTEAFF. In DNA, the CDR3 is TGTGCCAGCAGCTTAGATGGGGAAAACACTGAAGCTTTCTTT. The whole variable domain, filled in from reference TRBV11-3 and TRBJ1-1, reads EAGVVQSPRYKIIEKKQPVAFWCNPISGHNTLYWYLQNLGQGPELLIRYENEEAVDDSQLPKDRFSAERLKGVDSTLKIQPAELGDSAVYLCASSLDGENTEAFFGQGTRLTVV.

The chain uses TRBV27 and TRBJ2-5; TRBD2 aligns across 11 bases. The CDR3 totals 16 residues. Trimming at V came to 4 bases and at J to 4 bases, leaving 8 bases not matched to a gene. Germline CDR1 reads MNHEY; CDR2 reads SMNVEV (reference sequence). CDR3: CASSSGLAGRRETQYF. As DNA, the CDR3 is TGTGCCAGCAGTTCAGGACTAGCGGGTAGACGAGAGACCCAGTACTTC.

The CDR3: CASSVVGARTETQYF. For the CDR3, the DNA is TGTGCCAGCAGCGTAGTCGGTGCAAGGACGGAGACCCAGTACTTC. This sequence joins TRBV9 and TRBJ2-5; D gene uncertain. The CDR3 length is 15 residues. V was shortened by 0 bases and J by 5 bases, with 14 bases between the two germline ends. Germline loops: CDR1 SGDLS, CDR2 YYNGEE.

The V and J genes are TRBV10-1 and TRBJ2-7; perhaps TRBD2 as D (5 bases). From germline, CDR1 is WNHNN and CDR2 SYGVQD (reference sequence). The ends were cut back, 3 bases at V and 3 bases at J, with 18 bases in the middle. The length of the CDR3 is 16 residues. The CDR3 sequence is CASSEESGDSLYEQYF. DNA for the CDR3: TGCGCCAGCAGTGAAGAGTCCGGGGATTCCCTCTACGAGCAGTACTTC.

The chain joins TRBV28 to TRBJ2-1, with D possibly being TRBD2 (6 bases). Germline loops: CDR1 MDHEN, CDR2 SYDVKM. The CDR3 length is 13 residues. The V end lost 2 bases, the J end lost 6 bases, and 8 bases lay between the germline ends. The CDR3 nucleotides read TGTGCCAGCAGTTTAGGACTACCCAATGAGCAGTTCTTC. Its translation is CASSLGLPNEQFF.